The 15 T cell receptor beta chains reported below all come from one sample, sequenced in a study of OX40 agonist ivuxolimab in advanced cancers. Using immunoSEQ multiplex PCR, the repertoire was profiled, and TCRdb retains in-frame clones only, with some absent. The sample holds some 83,000 clones; 80% to 90% are singletons and the top ten take approximately 2%. Source: CD4+ or CD8+ T cells sorted from blood, taken in a trial of the OX40 agonist ivuxolimab. The receptors here all came from an adult with an advanced solid tumor such as melanoma, head and neck, liver or kidney cancer.

The genes are TRBV4-1 and TRBJ2-3; no firm D call. There are 17 residues in the CDR3. The germline V gene encodes CDR1 MGHRA and CDR2 YSYEKL. Trimming pared 1 base from V and 10 bases from J, leaving 24 bases between. This chain's CDR3 is CASSQGHGPATGKAQYF. As DNA, the CDR3 is TGCGCCAGCAGCCAAGGACACGGGCCCGCTACTGGTAAGGCGCAGTATTTT.

This chain uses TRBV5-4 with TRBJ2-2; TRBD2 matches 10 bases. There are 16 residues in the CDR3. With V trimmed by 1 base and J by 8 bases, 8 bases remained unmatched. CDR1 SGHNT and CDR2 YYREEE come from the germline V gene (reference sequence). The CDR3 DNA reads TGTGCCAGCAGCTTGTCCAGCGGGGGGGCCGTAGGGGAGCTGTTTTTT. It is translated as CASSLSSGGAVGELFF.

The sample holds a few counts of this clone. The chain carries TRBV7-3 and TRBJ2-1, with 11 bases matching TRBD2. The CDR3 consists of 16 residues. Germline loops: CDR1 SGHTA, CDR2 FQGTGA. Trimming cost V 6 bases and J 6 bases; bases outside gene matches: 10. CDR3 bases: TGTGCCAGCAGTCGGCGCCTAGCGGGAGGAGGCAATGAGCAGTTCTTC. This gives the protein CASSRRLAGGGNEQFF.

The V and J genes are TRBV5-5 and TRBJ2-1; D is ambiguous. Per germline, CDR1 SGHKS and CDR2 YYEKEE (reference sequence). Trimming removed 4 bases at V and 7 bases at J, with 12 bases between. This CDR3 is 13 amino acids long. The CDR3 region is CASSPVVVNEQFF. The CDR3 DNA sequence: TGTGCCAGCAGCCCCGTTGTAGTAAATGAGCAGTTCTTC.

The genes are TRBV4-3 and TRBJ2-6; TRBD1 matches at 9 bases. Germline trimming cut 0 bases from V and 2 bases from J; bases unmatched to any gene: 5. CDR1 is LGHNA and CDR2 is YSLEER in the germline V gene. The CDR3 sequence is 18 residues long. CDR3 in amino acids: CASSQDGDRVTGANVLTF. CDR3 DNA: TGCGCCAGCAGCCAAGATGGGGACAGGGTCACTGGGGCCAACGTCCTGACTTTC.

The chain combines TRBV11-2 with TRBJ2-1, with D unclear. CDR3 size: 13 residues. V was shortened by 1 base and J by 2 bases, with 3 bases between the two germline ends. Germline CDR1 reads SGHAT; CDR2 reads FQNNGV. The CDR3 protein is CASSLGAYNEQFF. The DNA for the CDR3 is TGTGCCAGCAGCTTAGGCGCCTACAATGAGCAGTTCTTC.

The chain carries TRBV28 and TRBJ1-3; TRBD1 is a possible D gene (6 bases). The CDR3 loop spans 15 amino acids. Trimming took off 3 bases at V and 1 base at J, with 10 bases between the two ends. CDR1 is MDHEN and CDR2 is SYDVKM in the germline V gene. The DNA of the CDR3 is TGTGCCAGCAGTTTCCTACAGGGATCTGGAAACACCATATATTTT. Translating gives CASSFLQGSGNTIYF.

This chain links TRBV7-2 with TRBJ2-2; 11 bases map to TRBD2. The V gene end was trimmed by 5 bases and the J gene end by 4 bases; junction bases not matched to a gene: 12. CDR1 SGHTA and CDR2 FQGNSA come from the germline V gene. This CDR3 contains 18 residues. The CDR3 sequence is CASSAGSGGAAGTGELFF. The CDR3, as DNA: TGTGCCAGCAGCGCCGGTAGCGGGGGGGCCGCAGGCACCGGGGAGCTGTTTTTT.

The chain joins TRBV6-1 to TRBJ1-2; the D is unclear. Germline CDR1 is MNHNS and CDR2 is SASEGT. The CDR3 is made up of 13 amino acids. With 1 base removed from V and 2 bases from J, the gap between germline ends came to 5 bases. As DNA, the CDR3 is TGTGCCAGCAGTGAAGTCAGGAACTATGGCTACACCTTC. This translates into CASSEVRNYGYTF.

The chain has TRBV19 and TRBJ1-1; a weak D match, TRBD1 (5 bases). The CDR3 loop spans 14 amino acids. Trimming removed 7 bases at V and 0 bases at J, with 12 bases between. Germline V lookup: CDR1 LNHDA, CDR2 SQIVND (reference sequence). CDR3 in DNA: TGTGCCAGTACCCGGGGGGGGATGAACACTGAAGCTTTCTTT. It translates to CASTRGGMNTEAFF.

This clone is a singleton in its sample. The rearrangement uses TRBV29-1 and TRBJ2-7, with 9 bases identical to TRBD1. The V gene end was trimmed by 7 bases and the J gene end by 2 bases; junction bases not matched to a gene: 6. Germline V gene lookup returns CDR1 SQVTM and CDR2 ANQGSEA. The CDR3 loop spans 13 amino acids. In DNA form, the CDR3 reads TGCAGCGCAACCGGGACAGGGCCCTACGAGCAGTACTTC. Translating it yields CSATGTGPYEQYF.

The chain couples TRBV5-6 to TRBJ1-4; weak D call: TRBD1 (5 bases). V lost 0 bases, J lost 11 bases, and 11 bases lay in between. This CDR3 comprises 13 residues. Germline values: CDR1 SGHDT, CDR2 YYEEEE. The CDR3 sequence: CASSLVRVGKLFF. For the CDR3, the DNA is TGTGCCAGCAGCTTGGTCAGGGTAGGGAAACTGTTTTTT. Based on the CDR3 plus reference TRBV5-6 and TRBJ1-4, the full variable domain is DAGVTQSPTHLIKTRGQQVTLRCSPKSGHDTVSWYQQALGQGPQFIFQYYEEEERQRGNFPDRFSGHQFPNYSSELNVNALLLGDSALYLCASSLVRVGKLFFGSGTQLSVL.

Note on this clone: The CDR3 ends on some other residue instead of the conserved phenylalanine or tryptophan, so this is likely a read error. V is TRBV4-2 and J is TRBJ1-1, with 10 positions matching TRBD1. The CDR3 length is 14 residues. The J segment lost 6 bases and the V segment lost 5 bases, leaving 6 bases of the junction unmatched. The V gene's germline CDR1 is LGHNA and CDR2 YNFKEQ. The CDR3 sequence: CASSWGQGKAEAFV. The CDR3 nucleotides read TGTGCCAGCAGCTGGGGACAGGGGAAGGCTGAAGCTTTCGTT.

V gene TRBV6-1 combines with J gene TRBJ1-1; D not certain. Germline V gene data show CDR1 as MNHNS and CDR2 as SASEGT. The CDR3 runs 14 residues. V lost 0 bases, J lost 1 base, and 6 bases lay in between. The CDR3 DNA is TGTGCCAGCAGTGAAGCGGGGAAGAACACTGAAGCTTTCTTT. Amino acids: CASSEAGKNTEAFF.

The chain has TRBV28 and TRBJ2-7; D is undetermined. CDR1 is MDHEN, CDR2 SYDVKM, per germline. Trimming stripped 8 bases from V and 9 bases from J, with 11 bases between. This CDR3 has 10 residues. CDR3: CASGSSRQYF. CDR3 in DNA: TGTGCCAGCGGCAGCTCCAGGCAGTACTTC.